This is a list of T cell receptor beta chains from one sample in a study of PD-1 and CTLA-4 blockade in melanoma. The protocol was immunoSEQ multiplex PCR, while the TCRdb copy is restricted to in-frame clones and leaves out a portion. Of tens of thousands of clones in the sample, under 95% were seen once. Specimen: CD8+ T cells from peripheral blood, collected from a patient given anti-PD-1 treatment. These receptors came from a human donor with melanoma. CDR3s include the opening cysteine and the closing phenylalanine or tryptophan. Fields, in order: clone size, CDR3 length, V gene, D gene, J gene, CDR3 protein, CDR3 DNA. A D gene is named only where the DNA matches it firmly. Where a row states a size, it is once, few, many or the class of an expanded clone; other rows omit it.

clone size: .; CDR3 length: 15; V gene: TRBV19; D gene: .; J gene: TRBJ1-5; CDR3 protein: CASAFLDVGNQPQHF; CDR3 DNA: TGTGCCAGTGCCTTCCTCGACGTTGGCAATCAGCCCCAGCATTTT
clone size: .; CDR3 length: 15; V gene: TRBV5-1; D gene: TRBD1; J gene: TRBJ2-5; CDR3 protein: CASSSNPGQQGTQYF; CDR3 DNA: TGCGCCAGCAGCTCGAACCCGGGACAGCAGGGGACCCAGTACTTC
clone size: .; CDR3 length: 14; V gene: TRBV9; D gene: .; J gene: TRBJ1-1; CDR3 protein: CASSVVRSWAEAFF; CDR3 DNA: TGTGCCAGCAGCGTAGTTCGCTCCTGGGCTGAAGCTTTCTTT
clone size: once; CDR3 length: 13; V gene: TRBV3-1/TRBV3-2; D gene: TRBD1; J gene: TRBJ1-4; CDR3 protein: CASSGTGNEKLFF; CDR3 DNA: TGTGCCAGCAGCGGGACAGGGAATGAAAAACTGTTTTTT
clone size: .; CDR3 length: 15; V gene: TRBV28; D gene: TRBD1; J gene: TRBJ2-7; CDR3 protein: CASSVGQGASYEQYF; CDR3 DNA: TGTGCCAGCAGCGTCGGACAGGGGGCTTCCTACGAGCAGTACTTC
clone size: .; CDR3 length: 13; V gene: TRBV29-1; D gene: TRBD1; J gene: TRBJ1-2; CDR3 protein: CSVPGDGTEGYTF; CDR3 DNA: TGCAGCGTTCCAGGGGATGGGACAGAAGGCTACACCTTC
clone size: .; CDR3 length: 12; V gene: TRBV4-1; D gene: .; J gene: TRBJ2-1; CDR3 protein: CASSQLSSEQFF; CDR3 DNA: TGCGCCAGCAGCCAACTCTCCAGTGAGCAGTTCTTC
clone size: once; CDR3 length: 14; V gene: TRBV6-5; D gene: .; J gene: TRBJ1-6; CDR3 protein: CASSPGGGNSPLHF; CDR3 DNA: TGTGCCAGCAGCCCCGGCGGGGGCAATTCACCCCTCCACTTT
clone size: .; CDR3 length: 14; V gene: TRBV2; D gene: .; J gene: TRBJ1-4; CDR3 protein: CASRRRATNEKLFF; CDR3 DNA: TGTGCCAGCAGGAGGAGGGCAACTAATGAAAAACTGTTTTTT
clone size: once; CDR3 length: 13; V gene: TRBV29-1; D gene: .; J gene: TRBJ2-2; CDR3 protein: CSVRSNASGELFF; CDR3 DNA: TGCAGCGTTCGGAGTAATGCATCCGGGGAGCTGTTTTTT
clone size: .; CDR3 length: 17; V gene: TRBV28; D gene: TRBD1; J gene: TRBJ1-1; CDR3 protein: CASSPDREIPMNTEAFF; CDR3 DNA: TGTGCCAGCAGTCCGGACAGGGAGATCCCCATGAACACTGAAGCTTTCTTT
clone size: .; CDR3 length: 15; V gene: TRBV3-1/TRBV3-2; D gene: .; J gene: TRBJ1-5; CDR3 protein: CASSNRVDSNQPQHF; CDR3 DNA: TGTGCCAGCAGCAACAGAGTCGATAGCAATCAGCCCCAGCATTTT
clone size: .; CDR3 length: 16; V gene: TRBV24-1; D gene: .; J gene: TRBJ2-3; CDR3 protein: CATSEGSVVLGDTQYF; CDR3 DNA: TGTGCCACCAGTGAGGGATCGGTGGTGCTGGGGGATACGCAGTATTTT
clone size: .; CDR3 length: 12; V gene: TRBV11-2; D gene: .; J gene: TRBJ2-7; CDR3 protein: CAIQTGSYEQYF; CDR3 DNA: TGTGCCATACAGACAGGATCCTACGAGCAGTACTTC
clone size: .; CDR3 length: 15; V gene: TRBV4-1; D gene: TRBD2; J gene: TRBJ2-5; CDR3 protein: CASSQIAGGQETQYF; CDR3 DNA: TGCGCCAGCAGCCAAATAGCGGGGGGGCAAGAGACCCAGTACTTC
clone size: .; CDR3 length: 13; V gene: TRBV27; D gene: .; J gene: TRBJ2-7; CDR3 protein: CASSLTGGYEQYF; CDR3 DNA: TGTGCCAGCAGTTTAACGGGTGGTTACGAGCAGTACTTC
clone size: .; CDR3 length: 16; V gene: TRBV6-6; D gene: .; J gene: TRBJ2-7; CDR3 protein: CASSYSQGLLSYEQYF; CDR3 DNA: TGTGCCAGCAGTTACTCCCAGGGCCTACTTTCCTACGAGCAGTACTTC
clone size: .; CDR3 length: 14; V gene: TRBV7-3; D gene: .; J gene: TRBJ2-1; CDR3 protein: CASSSTGQYNEQFF; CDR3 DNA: TGTGCCAGCAGCTCGACCGGACAGTACAATGAGCAGTTCTTC
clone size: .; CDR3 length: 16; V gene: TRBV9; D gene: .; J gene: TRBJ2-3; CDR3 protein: CASSVEVGRGTDTQYF; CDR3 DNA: TGTGCCAGCAGCGTAGAGGTAGGGCGGGGCACAGATACGCAGTATTTT
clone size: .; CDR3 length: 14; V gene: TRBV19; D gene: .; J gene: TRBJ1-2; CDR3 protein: CASSPGGSNYGYTF; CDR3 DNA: TGTGCCAGTAGTCCCGGTGGCAGCAACTATGGCTACACCTTC
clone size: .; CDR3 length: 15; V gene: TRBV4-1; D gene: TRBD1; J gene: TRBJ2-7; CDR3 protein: CASSQAQGQSWEQYF; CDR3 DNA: TGCGCCAGCAGCCAGGCCCAGGGACAGAGCTGGGAGCAGTACTTC
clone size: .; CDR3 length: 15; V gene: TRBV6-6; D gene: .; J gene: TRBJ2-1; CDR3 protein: CASSLGQPTYNEQFF; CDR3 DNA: TGTGCCAGCAGCCTAGGACAGCCTACCTACAATGAGCAGTTCTTC
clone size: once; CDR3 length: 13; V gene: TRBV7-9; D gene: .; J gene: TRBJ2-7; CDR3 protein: CASSLYVGDEQYF; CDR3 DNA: TGTGCCAGCAGCTTATATGTGGGGGACGAGCAGTACTTC
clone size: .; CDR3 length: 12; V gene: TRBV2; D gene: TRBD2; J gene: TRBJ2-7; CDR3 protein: CARGTSSYEQYF; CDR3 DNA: TGTGCCAGGGGGACTAGCTCCTACGAGCAGTACTTC
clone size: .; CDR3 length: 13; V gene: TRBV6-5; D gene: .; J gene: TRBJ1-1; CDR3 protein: CASMAGLGTEAFF; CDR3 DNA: TGTGCCAGCATGGCAGGGTTGGGCACTGAAGCTTTCTTT
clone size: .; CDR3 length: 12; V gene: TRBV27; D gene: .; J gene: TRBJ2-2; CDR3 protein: CASSSAPGELFF; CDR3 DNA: TGTGCCAGCAGTTCCGCCCCCGGGGAGCTGTTTTTT
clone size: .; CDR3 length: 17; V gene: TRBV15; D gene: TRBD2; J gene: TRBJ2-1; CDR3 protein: CATSTSLAGVRADEQFF; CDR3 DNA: TGTGCCACCAGCACCTCGTTGGCGGGAGTACGTGCGGATGAGCAGTTCTTC
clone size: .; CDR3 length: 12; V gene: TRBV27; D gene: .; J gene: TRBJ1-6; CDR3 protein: CASSDLGTSLHF; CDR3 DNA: TGTGCCAGCAGTGACCTTGGTACGTCCCTCCACTTT
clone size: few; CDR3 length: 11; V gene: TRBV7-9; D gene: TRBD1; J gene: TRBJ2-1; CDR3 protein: CASTDRYEQFF; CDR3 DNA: TGTGCCAGCACGGACAGGTATGAGCAGTTCTTC
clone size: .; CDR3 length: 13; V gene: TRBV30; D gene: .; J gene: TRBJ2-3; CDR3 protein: CAGEGQGTDTQYF; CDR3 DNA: TGTGCCGGTGAGGGGCAGGGCACAGATACGCAGTATTTT
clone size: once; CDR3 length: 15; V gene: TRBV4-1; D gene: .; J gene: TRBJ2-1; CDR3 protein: CASSQDQGGFDEQFF; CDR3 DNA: TGCGCCAGCAGCCAAGATCAGGGAGGCTTCGATGAGCAGTTCTTC
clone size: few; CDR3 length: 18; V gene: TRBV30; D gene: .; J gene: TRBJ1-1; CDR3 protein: CAWSVPSGRPKANTEAFF; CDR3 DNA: TGTGCCTGGAGTGTCCCTTCGGGACGGCCAAAAGCGAACACTGAAGCTTTCTTT
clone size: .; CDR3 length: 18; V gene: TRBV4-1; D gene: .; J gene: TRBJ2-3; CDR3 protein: CASSQDSGDPMTTDTQYF; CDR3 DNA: TGCGCCAGCAGCCAAGATTCCGGAGACCCTATGACAACAGATACGCAGTATTTT
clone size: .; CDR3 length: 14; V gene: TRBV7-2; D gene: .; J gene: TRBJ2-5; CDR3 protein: CASSSAGAPGTQYF; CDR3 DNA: TGTGCCAGCAGTTCCGCCGGGGCCCCCGGGACCCAGTACTTC
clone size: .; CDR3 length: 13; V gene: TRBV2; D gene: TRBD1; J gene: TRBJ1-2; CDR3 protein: CASRATGNYGYTF; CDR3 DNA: TGTGCCAGCAGAGCGACAGGGAACTATGGCTACACCTTC
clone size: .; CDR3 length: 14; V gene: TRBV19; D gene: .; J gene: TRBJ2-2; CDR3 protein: CASTPGAGAGELFF; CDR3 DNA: TGTGCCAGTACTCCCGGAGCGGGTGCCGGGGAGCTGTTTTTT
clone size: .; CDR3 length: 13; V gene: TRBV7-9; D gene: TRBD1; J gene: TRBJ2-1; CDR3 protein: CASSLVLDRDFLF; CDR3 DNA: TGTGCCAGCAGCTTAGTATTGGACAGGGACTTTCTCTTC
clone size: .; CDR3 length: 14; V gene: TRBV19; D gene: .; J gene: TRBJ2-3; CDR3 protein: CASSQGVWTDTQYF; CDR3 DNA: TGTGCCAGTAGTCAGGGTGTATGGACAGATACGCAGTATTTT
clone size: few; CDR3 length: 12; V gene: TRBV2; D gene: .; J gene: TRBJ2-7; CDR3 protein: CASSPGEDEQYF; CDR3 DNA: TGTGCCAGCAGTCCAGGAGAAGACGAGCAGTACTTC
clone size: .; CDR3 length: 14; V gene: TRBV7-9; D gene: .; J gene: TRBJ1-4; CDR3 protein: CASSPAGGNEKLFF; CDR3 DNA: TGTGCCAGCAGCCCCGCGGGAGGGAATGAAAAACTGTTTTTT
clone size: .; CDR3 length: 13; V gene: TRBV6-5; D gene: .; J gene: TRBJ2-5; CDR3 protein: CASRHDNQETQYF; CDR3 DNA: TGTGCCAGCAGACACGACAACCAAGAGACCCAGTACTTC
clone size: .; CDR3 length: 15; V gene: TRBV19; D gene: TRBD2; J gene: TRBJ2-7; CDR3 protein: CASSPGTSGSYEQYF; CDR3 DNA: TGTGCCAGTAGTCCCGGGACTAGCGGATCTTACGAGCAGTACTTC
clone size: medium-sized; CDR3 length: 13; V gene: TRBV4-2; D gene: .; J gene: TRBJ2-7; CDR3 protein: CASCSGEGYEQYF; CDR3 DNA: TGTGCCAGCTGCTCAGGGGAGGGTTACGAGCAGTACTTC
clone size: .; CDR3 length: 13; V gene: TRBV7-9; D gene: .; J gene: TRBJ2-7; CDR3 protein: CATSRGGGYEQYF; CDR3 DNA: TGTGCCACTAGCAGGGGGGGCGGCTACGAGCAGTACTTC
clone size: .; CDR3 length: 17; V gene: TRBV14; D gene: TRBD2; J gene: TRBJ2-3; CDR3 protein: CASSLSLAGGDTDTQYF; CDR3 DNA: TGTGCCAGCAGCCTCTCCTTAGCGGGGGGGGACACAGATACGCAGTATTTT
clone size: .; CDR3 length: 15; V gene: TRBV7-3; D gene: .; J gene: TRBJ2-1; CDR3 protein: CASSLNSEGHNEQFF; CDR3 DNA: TGTGCCAGCAGCTTAAATTCAGAGGGCCACAATGAGCAGTTCTTC
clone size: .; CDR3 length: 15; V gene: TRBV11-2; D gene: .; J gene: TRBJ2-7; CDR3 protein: CASSFPTDRNYEQYF; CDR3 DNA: TGTGCCAGCAGCTTTCCCACCGACAGGAACTACGAGCAGTACTTC
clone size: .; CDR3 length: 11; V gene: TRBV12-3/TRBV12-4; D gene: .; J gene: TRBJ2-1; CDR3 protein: CASSLSPEQFF; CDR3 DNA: TGTGCCAGCAGTTTATCCCCTGAGCAGTTCTTC